One and the same sample provided the 31 T cell receptor beta chains below, sequenced in a study of somatic mutations in cytotoxic T cells in rheumatoid arthritis. This table comes from immunoSEQ multiplex PCR, and its TCRdb copy is limited to in-frame clones, with some not included. Among almost 9,000 clones listed, roughly three quarters were seen once. Material for sequencing was CD8+ T cells sorted from blood. Receptors were obtained from an adult with rheumatoid arthritis.

V gene TRBV4-1 combines with J gene TRBJ2-1, with D unresolved. This CDR3 has 16 residues. V was clipped by 0 bases and J by 0 bases, with 9 bases between them. The germline V gene encodes CDR1 MGHRA and CDR2 YSYEKL. The CDR3: CASSQDRQSSYNEQFF. Here the CDR3 DNA reads TGCGCCAGCAGCCAAGATAGGCAGAGCTCCTACAATGAGCAGTTCTTC.

CDR3 bases: TGTGCCAGCAGCGTAGCTCAGGCGGGGCCTTTAAACAATGAGCAGTTCTTC. Translating gives CASSVAQAGPLNNEQFF. The rearrangement uses TRBV9 and TRBJ2-1; perhaps TRBD2 as D (6 bases). V was clipped by 0 bases and J by 5 bases, with 18 bases between them. CDR1 and CDR2 from the germline V gene are SGDLS and YYNGEE. The length of the CDR3 is 17 residues.

The chain recombines TRBV19 with TRBJ1-4; D is undetermined. The CDR3 has 10 amino acids. Trimming removed 8 bases at V and 11 bases at J, with 9 bases between. Looked up from germline, CDR1 is LNHDA and CDR2 is SQIVND (reference sequence). The CDR3 nucleotides are TGTGCCAGTCTGGGGTGGAAACTGTTTTTT. Translation: CASLGWKLFF. The full variable domain, completed using reference TRBV19 and TRBJ1-4, is DGGITQSPKYLFRKEGQNVTLSCEQNLNHDAMYWYRQDPGQGLRLIYYSQIVNDFQKGDIAEGYSVSREKKESFPLTVTSAQKNPTAFYLCASLGWKLFFGSGTQLSVL.

The chain has TRBV11-2 and TRBJ1-4; tentatively, D is TRBD1 (5 bases). CDR3 size: 16 residues. V lost 5 bases and J lost 7, with 20 bases in between. The V gene's germline CDR1 is SGHAT and CDR2 FQNNGV. The CDR3 loop is CASSLGTAITGEKLFF. The DNA of the CDR3 is TGTGCCAGCAGCCTCGGGACCGCTATTACGGGTGAAAAACTGTTTTTT. Together with reference TRBV11-2 and TRBJ1-4, the CDR3 gives the full variable domain: EAGVAQSPRYKIIEKRQSVAFWCNPISGHATLYWYQQILGQGPKLLIQFQNNGVVDDSQLPKDRFSAERLKGVDSTLKIQPAKLEDSAVYLCASSLGTAITGEKLFFGSGTQLSVL.

The gene calls are TRBV28 and TRBJ1-1, with TRBD1 identical over 8 bases. V lost 5 bases and J lost 5; bases outside the gene matches: 7. The CDR3 contains 14 residues. Per the germline V gene, CDR1 is MDHEN and CDR2 is SYDVKM. Here the CDR3 DNA reads TGTGCCAGCAGTACATCAGGGGGCTCGACTGAAGCTTTCTTT. Protein sequence: CASSTSGGSTEAFF.

The rearrangement uses TRBV19 and TRBJ2-7, with D tentatively TRBD1 or TRBD2 (5 bases each). CDR1 is LNHDA, CDR2 SQIVND, per germline (reference sequence). V shed 5 bases and J shed 2 bases, with 10 bases lying between them. The CDR3 runs to 13 residues. CDR3 nucleotide sequence: TGTGCCAGTAGTGCAGGGACGACCTACGAGCAGTACTTC. Translating gives CASSAGTTYEQYF.

The chain carries TRBV7-3 and TRBJ2-1, with D possibly matching TRBD2 (5 bases). Germline V gene lookup returns CDR1 SGHTA and CDR2 FQGTGA. Trimming removed 2 bases at V and 8 bases at J, with 16 bases between. The CDR3 extends over 15 amino acids. In DNA, the CDR3 is TGTGCCAGCAGCTTACGAGGGTGGTATAGGGATGAGCAGTTCTTC. The encoded protein is CASSLRGWYRDEQFF.

This sequence joins TRBV19 and TRBJ1-5; the D gene is possibly TRBD1 (5 bases). CDR1 is LNHDA and CDR2 is SQIVND in the germline V gene (reference sequence). This CDR3 comprises 15 residues. With 2 bases removed from V and 3 bases from J, the gap between germline ends came to 11 bases. CDR3 residues: CASSITGTFNQPQHF. As DNA, the CDR3 is TGTGCCAGTAGTATAACCGGGACTTTCAATCAGCCCCAGCATTTT.

This clone has a single count. V usage is TRBV19 and J usage is TRBJ2-1; TRBD2 matches at 11 bases. Germline trimming cut 10 bases from V and 9 bases from J; bases unmatched to any gene: 11. The germline gives CDR1 LNHDA, CDR2 SQIVND (reference sequence). This CDR3 comprises 14 residues. CDR3 DNA sequence: TGTGCCACCATAGCGGGGGGGGTACCCGGTGAGCAGTTCTTC. Translating gives CATIAGGVPGEQFF.

CDR3 protein: CASSHSSRYSGNTIYF. CDR3 DNA: TGTGCCAGCAGCCATTCGTCTAGATACTCTGGAAACACCATATATTTT. The V gene is TRBV11-2, the J gene TRBJ1-3; D is undetermined. Germline V gene data show CDR1 as SGHAT and CDR2 as FQNNGV. There are 16 residues in the CDR3. V lost 5 bases, J lost 0 bases, and 14 bases lay in between.

V usage is TRBV7-6 and J usage is TRBJ2-5; possibly TRBD1 for D (7 bases). The CDR3 consists of 15 residues. Germline V lookup: CDR1 SGHVS, CDR2 FNYEAQ. V shed 4 bases and J shed 5 bases, with 17 bases lying between them. In nucleotides, the CDR3 is TGTGCCAGCAGCTACTTACAGGGGCGGGGTGAGACCCAGTACTTC. Protein sequence: CASSYLQGRGETQYF.

The chain employs TRBV4-1 and TRBJ2-4; no definite D call. The CDR3 is 13 residues long. CDR1 MGHRA and CDR2 YSYEKL come from the germline V gene. Trimming shortened V by 1 base and J by 6 bases, and 7 bases separated the two germline ends. CDR3 sequence reads: CASSQVNSNIQYF. In DNA form, the CDR3 reads TGCGCCAGCAGCCAAGTGAATTCAAACATTCAGTACTTC.

The rearrangement uses TRBV19 and TRBJ2-5, with TRBD2 identical over 8 bases. The CDR3 contains 14 residues. Trimming removed 6 bases from V and 1 base from J; junction bases left unmatched: 4. Germline V gene data show CDR1 as LNHDA and CDR2 as SQIVND (reference sequence). The CDR3 nucleotides are TGTGCCAGTAGCCTCGGGGGGGGCCAAGAGACCCAGTACTTC. Its translation: CASSLGGGQETQYF.

This clone was picked up one time. The chain uses TRBV28 and TRBJ1-2; TRBD1 is a possible D gene (6 bases). Per the germline V gene, CDR1 is MDHEN and CDR2 is SYDVKM. Trimming left V 3 bases short and J 4 bases short, with 9 bases between. The CDR3 has 13 amino acids. CDR3 amino acids: CASSFRTAYGYTF. DNA for the CDR3: TGTGCCAGCAGTTTTCGGACAGCCTATGGCTACACCTTC.

This chain connects TRBV4-2 to TRBJ2-3, with 13 positions matching TRBD2. Germline V gene sequence: CDR1 LGHNA, CDR2 YNFKEQ. There are 16 residues in the CDR3. Trimming removed 0 bases from V and 7 bases from J; junction bases left unmatched: 4. CDR3 nucleotides: TGTGCCAGCAGCCAAGACTCCGGGACTAGCGGGAATACGCAGTATTTT. This encodes CASSQDSGTSGNTQYF.

The CDR3 spells CASSSGTGDSPLHF. The CDR3 region has the DNA TGTGCCAGCAGTTCCGGGACAGGGGATTCACCCCTCCACTTT. This chain joins TRBV2 and TRBJ1-6; TRBD1 matches at 10 bases. The CDR3 is 14 residues long. CDR1 and CDR2 from the germline V gene are SNHLY and FYNNEI. V shed 5 bases, J shed 8 bases, and the junction held 3 bases outside the gene matches.

V gene TRBV2 combines with J gene TRBJ2-1, with TRBD2 identical over 13 bases. After removal of 8 bases from V and 8 bases from J, the junction contained 6 bases not matched to a gene. This CDR3 spans 14 amino acids. Germline V lookup: CDR1 SNHLY, CDR2 FYNNEI. The CDR3 loop reads CASAWTSGSHEQFF. The CDR3, as DNA: TGTGCCAGCGCCTGGACTAGCGGGAGCCATGAGCAGTTCTTC. Based on the CDR3 plus reference TRBV2 and TRBJ2-1, the full variable domain is EPEVTQTPSHQVTQMGQEVILRCVPISNHLYFYWYRQILGQKVEFLVSFYNNEISEKSEIFDDQFSVERPDGSNFTLKIRSTKLEDSAMYFCASAWTSGSHEQFFGPGTRLTVL.

V and J are TRBV4-3 and TRBJ2-5; D uncertain. Germline assignment: CDR1 LGHNA and CDR2 YSLEER. V was shortened by 0 bases and J by 5 bases, with 13 bases between the two germline ends. The CDR3 is 15 residues long. The CDR3: CASSQDSSTGETQYF. In nucleotides, the CDR3 is TGCGCCAGCAGCCAAGATTCCTCGACCGGGGAGACCCAGTACTTC.

In this sample, this clone turned up a few times. The chain uses TRBV29-1 and TRBJ2-1, with TRBD1 identical over 7 bases. Trimming cost V 6 bases and J 1 base; bases outside gene matches: 12. The CDR3 covers 16 residues. Germline V gene sequence: CDR1 SQVTM, CDR2 ANQGSEA. The CDR3 loop reads CSVHAADRLSYNEQFF. For the CDR3, the DNA is TGCAGCGTACATGCGGCGGACAGGCTGTCCTACAATGAGCAGTTCTTC.

By proportion, this clone is large. Here the CDR3 reads CAWSVLRTGVDTEAFF. The CDR3 DNA is TGTGCCTGGAGTGTACTCCGGACGGGGGTGGATACTGAAGCTTTCTTT. The chain joins TRBV30 to TRBJ1-1; TRBD1 is a possible D gene (5 bases). Germline V lookup: CDR1 GTSNPN, CDR2 SVGIG (reference sequence). The CDR3 has 16 amino acids. V was pared by 0 bases and J by 5 bases, with 19 bases between.

This rearrangement joins TRBV27 to TRBJ1-5, with D unresolved. Germline V gene lookup returns CDR1 MNHEY and CDR2 SMNVEV (reference sequence). V was trimmed by 6 bases and J by 7 bases, leaving 16 bases between them. The CDR3 covers 14 residues. The CDR3 DNA is TGTGCCAGCAGCCTGCGGGGTCCCGGGCAGCCCCAGCATTTT. Translated, it gives CASSLRGPGQPQHF.

V usage is TRBV9 and J usage is TRBJ2-3, with D perhaps TRBD2 (6 bases). The CDR3 length is 15 residues. CDR1 SGDLS and CDR2 YYNGEE come from the germline V gene. The V end lost 4 bases, the J end lost 6 bases, and 18 bases lay between the germline ends. This chain's CDR3 is CASSPHFTLADTQYF. CDR3 in DNA: TGTGCCAGCAGCCCCCATTTTACCCTAGCGGATACGCAGTATTTT.

This clone was detected only once. J is TRBJ2-7 and V is TRBV19, with a possible D match to TRBD1 (6 bases). V gave up 5 bases and J gave up 0 bases, with 11 bases separating them. CDR1 is LNHDA, CDR2 SQIVND, per germline (reference sequence). The CDR3 is 14 residues long. The CDR3 loop reads CASSHGTFSYEQYF. CDR3 nucleotides: TGTGCCAGTAGTCACGGGACATTCTCCTACGAGCAGTACTTC. Complete variable domain (other parts from reference TRBV19 and TRBJ2-7): DGGITQSPKYLFRKEGQNVTLSCEQNLNHDAMYWYRQDPGQGLRLIYYSQIVNDFQKGDIAEGYSVSREKKESFPLTVTSAQKNPTAFYLCASSHGTFSYEQYFGPGTRLTVT.

The rearrangement uses TRBV7-2 and TRBJ2-1, with D perhaps given as TRBD1 or TRBD2 (6 bases each). This CDR3 comprises 15 residues. Germline V CDR1 and CDR2: SGHTA, FQGNSA. V lost 5 bases and J lost 3, with 14 bases in between. The CDR3: CASSPVGGGYNEQFF. The CDR3 nucleotides are TGTGCCAGCAGCCCAGTGGGGGGCGGCTACAATGAGCAGTTCTTC.

The V and J genes are TRBV9 and TRBJ1-2; perhaps TRBD1 as D (6 bases). CDR3 size: 13 residues. Germline V gene sequence: CDR1 SGDLS, CDR2 YYNGEE. Deletions cut 1 base from V and 8 bases from J, with 12 bases between. The CDR3 DNA reads as TGTGCCAGCAGCGTACCTACAGGGATCGGCTACACCTTC. Translating gives CASSVPTGIGYTF.

This clone was counted only a few times. The chain is built from TRBV7-9 and TRBJ1-6; D possibly corresponds to TRBD1 (6 bases). Germline CDR1 SEHNR, CDR2 FQNEAQ (reference sequence). V was shortened by 4 bases and J by 8 bases, with 15 bases between the two germline ends. CDR3 size: 15 residues. This CDR3 reads CASSSWGAVDSPLHF. CDR3 in DNA: TGTGCCAGCAGCTCCTGGGGGGCAGTAGATTCACCCCTCCACTTT.

The genes are TRBV9 and TRBJ1-1; D gene unclear. The CDR3 consists of 15 residues. Germline CDR1 is SGDLS and CDR2 is YYNGEE. Trimming removed 4 bases at V and 2 bases at J, with 15 bases between. This CDR3 is CASSSWEQANTEAFF. Written as DNA, the CDR3 is TGTGCCAGCAGCTCCTGGGAGCAGGCTAACACTGAAGCTTTCTTT.

The genes are TRBV7-9 and TRBJ2-7; D not certain. The CDR3 is 13 amino acids. V lost 1 base and J 4 bases, leaving 8 bases between the germline ends. Germline values: CDR1 SEHNR, CDR2 FQNEAQ (reference sequence). The CDR3 is CASSLDYLYEQYF. CDR3 bases: TGTGCCAGCAGCTTAGATTATTTGTACGAGCAGTACTTC.

This chain connects TRBV11-2 to TRBJ2-3, with TRBD2 as a possible D gene (5 bases). This CDR3 spans 13 amino acids. Germline lookup yields CDR1 SGHAT and CDR2 FQNNGV. V lost 6 bases, J lost 6 bases, and 13 bases lay in between. The CDR3 is CASSLTSLDTQYF. The CDR3 coding sequence is TGTGCCAGCAGTCTTACTAGTTTGGATACGCAGTATTTT. The full variable domain, in which reference TRBV11-2 and TRBJ2-3 provide the parts outside the CDR3, is EAGVAQSPRYKIIEKRQSVAFWCNPISGHATLYWYQQILGQGPKLLIQFQNNGVVDDSQLPKDRFSAERLKGVDSTLKIQPAKLEDSAVYLCASSLTSLDTQYFGPGTRLTVL.

This clone turned up a few times. The chain links TRBV28 to TRBJ2-7; D tentatively fits TRBD1 or TRBD2 (5 bases each). The CDR3 runs to 13 residues. Germline V gives CDR1 MDHEN, CDR2 SYDVKM. Deletions cut 1 base from V and 6 bases from J, with 10 bases between. The CDR3 DNA is TGTGCCAGCAGTTTATACGGGGCCGGCGAGCAGTACTTC. Amino acid sequence: CASSLYGAGEQYF.

The chain uses TRBV7-6 and TRBJ2-2; D might be TRBD1 or TRBD2, each matching 5 bases. This CDR3 spans 15 amino acids. CDR1 SGHVS and CDR2 FNYEAQ come from the germline V gene. V was clipped by 5 bases and J by 5 bases, with 15 bases between them. This CDR3 reads CASSPGTIETGELFF. CDR3 in DNA: TGTGCCAGCAGCCCCGGGACGATTGAGACCGGGGAGCTGTTTTTT.